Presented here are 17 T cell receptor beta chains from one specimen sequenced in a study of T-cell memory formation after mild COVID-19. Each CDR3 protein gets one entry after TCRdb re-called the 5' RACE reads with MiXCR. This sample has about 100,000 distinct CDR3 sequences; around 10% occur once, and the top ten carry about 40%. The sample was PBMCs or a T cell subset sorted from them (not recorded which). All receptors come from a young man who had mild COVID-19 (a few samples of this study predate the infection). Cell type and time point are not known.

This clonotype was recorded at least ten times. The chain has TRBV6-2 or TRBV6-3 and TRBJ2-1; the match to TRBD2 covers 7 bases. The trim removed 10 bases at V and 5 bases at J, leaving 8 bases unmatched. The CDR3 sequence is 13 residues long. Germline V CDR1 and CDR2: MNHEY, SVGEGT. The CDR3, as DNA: TGTGCCACTACGGGACTACATAACAATGAGCAGTTCTTC. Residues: CATTGLHNNEQFF.

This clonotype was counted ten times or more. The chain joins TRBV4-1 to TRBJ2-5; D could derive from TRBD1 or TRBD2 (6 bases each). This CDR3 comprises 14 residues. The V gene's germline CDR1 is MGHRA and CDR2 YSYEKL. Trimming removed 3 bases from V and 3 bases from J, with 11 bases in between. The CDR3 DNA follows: TGCGCCAGCAGCCATGGGGGGCAGGAAGAGACCCAGTACTTC. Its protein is CASSHGGQEETQYF.

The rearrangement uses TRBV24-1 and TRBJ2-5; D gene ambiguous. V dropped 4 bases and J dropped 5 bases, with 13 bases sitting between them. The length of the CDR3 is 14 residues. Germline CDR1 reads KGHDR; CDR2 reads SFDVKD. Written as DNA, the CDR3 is TGTGCCACCAGTGAACCCGAAAGTATTGAGACCCAGTACTTC. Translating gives CATSEPESIETQYF.

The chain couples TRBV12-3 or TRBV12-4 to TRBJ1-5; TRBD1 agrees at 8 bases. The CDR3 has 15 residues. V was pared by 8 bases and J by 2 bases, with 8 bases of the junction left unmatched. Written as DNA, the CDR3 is TGTGCCAGCGCAATTCCGGGACAGGGCAATCAGCCCCAGCATTTT. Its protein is CASAIPGQGNQPQHF.

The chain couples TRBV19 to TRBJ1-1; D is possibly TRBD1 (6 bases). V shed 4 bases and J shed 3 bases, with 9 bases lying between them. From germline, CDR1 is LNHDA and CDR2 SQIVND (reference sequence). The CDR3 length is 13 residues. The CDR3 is CASSRAGDTEAFF. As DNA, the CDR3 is TGTGCCAGTAGTAGGGCAGGGGACACTGAAGCTTTCTTT.

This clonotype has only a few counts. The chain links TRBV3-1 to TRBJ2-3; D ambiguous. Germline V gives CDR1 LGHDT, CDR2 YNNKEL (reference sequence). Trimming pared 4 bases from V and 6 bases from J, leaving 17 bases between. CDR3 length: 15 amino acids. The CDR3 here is CASSPAAPIGDTQYF. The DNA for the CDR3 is TGTGCCAGCAGCCCGGCAGCCCCGATTGGGGATACGCAGTATTTT.

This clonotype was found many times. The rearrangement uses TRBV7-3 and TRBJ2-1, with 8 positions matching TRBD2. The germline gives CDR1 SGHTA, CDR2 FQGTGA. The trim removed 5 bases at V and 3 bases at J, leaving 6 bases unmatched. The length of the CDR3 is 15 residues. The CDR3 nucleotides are TGTGCCAGCAGCACTGTAGCGGGGCTCTACAATGAGCAGTTCTTC. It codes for CASSTVAGLYNEQFF. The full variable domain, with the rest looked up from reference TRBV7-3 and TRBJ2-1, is GAGVSQTPSNKVTEKGKYVELRCDPISGHTALYWYRQSLGQGPEFLIYFQGTGAADDSGLPNDRFFAVRPEGSVSTLKIQRTERGDSAVYLCASSTVAGLYNEQFFGPGTRLTVL.

Written as DNA, the CDR3 is TGTGCCATCAGTGAGTCGGGACTAGGGGACGAGCAGTACGTC. Its translation: CAISESGLGDEQYV. This chain uses TRBV10-3 with TRBJ2-7; 8 bases are a match to TRBD2. Looked up from germline, CDR1 is ENHRY and CDR2 is SYGVKD. The length of the CDR3 is 14 residues. The junction had 3 bases not matched to a gene; V was cut back by 0 bases and J by 5 bases.

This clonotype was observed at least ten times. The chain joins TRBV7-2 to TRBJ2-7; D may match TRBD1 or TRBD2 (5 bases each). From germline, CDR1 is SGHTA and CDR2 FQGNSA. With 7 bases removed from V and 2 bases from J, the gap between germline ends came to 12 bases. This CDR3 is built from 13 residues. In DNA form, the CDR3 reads TGTGCCAGCACCCCGGGACCAGCCTACGAGCAGTACTTC. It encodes CASTPGPAYEQYF.

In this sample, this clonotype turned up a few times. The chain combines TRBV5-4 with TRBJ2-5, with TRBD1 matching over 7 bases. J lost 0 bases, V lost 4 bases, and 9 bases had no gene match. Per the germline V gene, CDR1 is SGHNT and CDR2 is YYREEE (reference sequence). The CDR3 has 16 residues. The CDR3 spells CASSILTGENQETQYF. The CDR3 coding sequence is TGTGCCAGCAGCATCCTCACAGGGGAAAACCAAGAGACCCAGTACTTC. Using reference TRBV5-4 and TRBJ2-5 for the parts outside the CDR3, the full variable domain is ETGVTQSPTHLIKTRGQQVTLRCSSQSGHNTVSWYQQALGQGPQFIFQYYREEENGRGNFPPRFSGLQFPNYSSELNVNALELDDSALYLCASSILTGENQETQYFGPGTRLLVL.

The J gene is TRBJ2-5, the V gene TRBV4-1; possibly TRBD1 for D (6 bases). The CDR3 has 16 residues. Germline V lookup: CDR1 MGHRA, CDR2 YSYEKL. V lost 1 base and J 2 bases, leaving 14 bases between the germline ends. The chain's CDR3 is CASSQGSGDTQETQYF. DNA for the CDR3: TGCGCCAGCAGCCAAGGATCTGGGGACACTCAAGAGACCCAGTACTTC.

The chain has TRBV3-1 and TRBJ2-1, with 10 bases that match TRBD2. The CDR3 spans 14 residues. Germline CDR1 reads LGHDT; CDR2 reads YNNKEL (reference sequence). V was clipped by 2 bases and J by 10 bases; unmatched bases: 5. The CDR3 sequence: CASSQISGGTEQFF. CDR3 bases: TGTGCCAGCAGCCAAATTAGCGGGGGGACAGAGCAGTTCTTC.

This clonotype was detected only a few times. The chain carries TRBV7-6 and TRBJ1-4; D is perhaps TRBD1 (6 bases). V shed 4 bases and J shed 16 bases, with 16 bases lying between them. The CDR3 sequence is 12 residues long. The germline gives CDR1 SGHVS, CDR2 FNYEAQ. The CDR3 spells CASSYGGPERFF. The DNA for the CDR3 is TGTGCCAGCAGCTATGGGGGGCCCGAGCGGTTTTTT. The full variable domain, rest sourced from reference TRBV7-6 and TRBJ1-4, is GAGVSQSPRYKVTKRGQDVALRCDPISGHVSLYWYRQALGQGPEFLTYFNYEAQQDKSGLPNDRFSAERPEGSISTLTIQRTEQRDSAMYRCASSYGGPERFFGSGTQLSVL.

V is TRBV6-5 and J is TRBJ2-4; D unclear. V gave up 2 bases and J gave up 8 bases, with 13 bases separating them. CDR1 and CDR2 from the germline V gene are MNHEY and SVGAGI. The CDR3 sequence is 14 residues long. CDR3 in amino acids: CASSYEVGLDIQYF. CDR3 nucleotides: TGTGCCAGCAGTTACGAGGTTGGCTTGGACATTCAGTACTTC.

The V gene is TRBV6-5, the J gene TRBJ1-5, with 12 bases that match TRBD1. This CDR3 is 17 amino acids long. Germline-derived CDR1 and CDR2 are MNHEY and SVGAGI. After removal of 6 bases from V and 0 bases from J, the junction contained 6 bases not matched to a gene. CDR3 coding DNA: TGTGCCAGCAGACGAGGGACAGGGGGCATTAGCAATCAGCCCCAGCATTTT. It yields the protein CASRRGTGGISNQPQHF.

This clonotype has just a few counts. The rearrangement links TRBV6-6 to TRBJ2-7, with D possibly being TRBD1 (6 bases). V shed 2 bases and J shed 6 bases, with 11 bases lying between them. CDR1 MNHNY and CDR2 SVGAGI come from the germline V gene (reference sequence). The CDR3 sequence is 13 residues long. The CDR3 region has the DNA TGTGCCAGCAGTTACCGCGACAGGATCGAGCAGTACTTC. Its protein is CASSYRDRIEQYF.

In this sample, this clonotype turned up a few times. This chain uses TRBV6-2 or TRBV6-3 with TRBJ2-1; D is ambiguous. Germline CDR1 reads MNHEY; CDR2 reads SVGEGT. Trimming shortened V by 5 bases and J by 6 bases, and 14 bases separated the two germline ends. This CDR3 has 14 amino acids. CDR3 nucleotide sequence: TGTGCCAGCAGTCCCGTGGTGGTGGGCAATGAGCAGTTCTTC. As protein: CASSPVVVGNEQFF.